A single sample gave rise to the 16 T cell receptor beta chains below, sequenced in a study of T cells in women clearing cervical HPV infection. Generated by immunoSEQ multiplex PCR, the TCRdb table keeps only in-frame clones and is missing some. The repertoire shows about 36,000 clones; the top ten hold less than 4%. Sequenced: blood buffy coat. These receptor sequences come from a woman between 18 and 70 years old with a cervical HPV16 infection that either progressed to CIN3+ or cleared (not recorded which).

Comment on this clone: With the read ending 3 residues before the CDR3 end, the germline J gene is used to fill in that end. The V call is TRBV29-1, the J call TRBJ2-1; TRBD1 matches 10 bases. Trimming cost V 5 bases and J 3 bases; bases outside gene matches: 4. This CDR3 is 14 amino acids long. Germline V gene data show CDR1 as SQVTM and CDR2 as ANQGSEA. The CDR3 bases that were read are TGCAGCGTTTCCGGGGACAGGGGCTACAATGAG. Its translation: CSVSGDRGYNE. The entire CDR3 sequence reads CSVSGDRGYNEQFF.

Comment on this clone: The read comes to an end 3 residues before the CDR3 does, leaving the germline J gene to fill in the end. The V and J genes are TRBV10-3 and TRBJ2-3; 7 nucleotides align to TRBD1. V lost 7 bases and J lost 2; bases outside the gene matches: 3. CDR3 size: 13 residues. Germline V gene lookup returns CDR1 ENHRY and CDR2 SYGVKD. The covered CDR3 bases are TGTGCCATCAAGGGACAGACCACAGATACG. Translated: CAIKGQTTDT. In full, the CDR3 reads CAIKGQTTDTQYF.

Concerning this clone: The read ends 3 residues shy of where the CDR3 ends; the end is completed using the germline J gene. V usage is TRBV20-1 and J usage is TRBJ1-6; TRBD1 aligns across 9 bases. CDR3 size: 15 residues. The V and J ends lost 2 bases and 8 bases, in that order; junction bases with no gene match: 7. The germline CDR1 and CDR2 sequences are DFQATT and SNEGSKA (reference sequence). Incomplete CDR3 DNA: TGCAGTGCTAGACCCGACAGGGGGGGTTATTCACCC. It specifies CSARPDRGGYSP. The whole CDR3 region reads CSARPDRGGYSPLHF.

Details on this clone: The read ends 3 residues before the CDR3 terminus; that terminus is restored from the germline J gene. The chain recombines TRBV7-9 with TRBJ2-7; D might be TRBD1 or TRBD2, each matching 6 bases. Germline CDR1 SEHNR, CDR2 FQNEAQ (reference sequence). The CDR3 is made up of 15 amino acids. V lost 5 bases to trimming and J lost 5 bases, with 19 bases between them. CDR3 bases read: TGTGCCAGCAGCGCCCGGACAGCTGGCGGGAACGAG. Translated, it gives CASSARTAGGNE. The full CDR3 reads CASSARTAGGNEQYF.

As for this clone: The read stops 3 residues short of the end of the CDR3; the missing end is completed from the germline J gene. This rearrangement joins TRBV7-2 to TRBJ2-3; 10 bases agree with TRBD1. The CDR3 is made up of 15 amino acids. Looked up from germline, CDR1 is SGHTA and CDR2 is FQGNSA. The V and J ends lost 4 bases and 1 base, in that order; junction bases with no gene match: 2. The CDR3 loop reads CASSSGQGGTDTQYF. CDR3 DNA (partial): TGTGCCAGCAGCTCCGGACAGGGGGGCACAGATACG.

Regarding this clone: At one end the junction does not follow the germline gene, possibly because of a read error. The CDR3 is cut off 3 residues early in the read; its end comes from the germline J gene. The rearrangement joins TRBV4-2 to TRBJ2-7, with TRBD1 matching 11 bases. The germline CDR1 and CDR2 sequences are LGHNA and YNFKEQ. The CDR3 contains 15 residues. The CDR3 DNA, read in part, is TGCGCCAGCAGCCACGGGACAGGGGGGCTCTACGAG. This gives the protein CASSHGTGGLYE. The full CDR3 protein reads CASSHGTGGLYEQYF.

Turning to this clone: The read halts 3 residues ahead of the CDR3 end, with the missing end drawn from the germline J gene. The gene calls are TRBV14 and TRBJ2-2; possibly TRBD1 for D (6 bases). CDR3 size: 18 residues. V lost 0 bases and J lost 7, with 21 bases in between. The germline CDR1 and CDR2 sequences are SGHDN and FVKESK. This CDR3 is CASSQELPGTTRGGELFF. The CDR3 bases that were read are TGTGCCAGCAGCCAAGAATTACCCGGGACAACTCGGGGCGGGGAG.

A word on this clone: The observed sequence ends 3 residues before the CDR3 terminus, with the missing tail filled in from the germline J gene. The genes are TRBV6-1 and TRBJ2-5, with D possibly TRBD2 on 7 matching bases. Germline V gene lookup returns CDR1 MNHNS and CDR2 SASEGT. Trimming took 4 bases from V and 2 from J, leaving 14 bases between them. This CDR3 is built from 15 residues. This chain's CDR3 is CASSAGRGAQETQYF. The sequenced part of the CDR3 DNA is TGTGCCAGCAGTGCCGGACGGGGGGCACAAGAGACC.

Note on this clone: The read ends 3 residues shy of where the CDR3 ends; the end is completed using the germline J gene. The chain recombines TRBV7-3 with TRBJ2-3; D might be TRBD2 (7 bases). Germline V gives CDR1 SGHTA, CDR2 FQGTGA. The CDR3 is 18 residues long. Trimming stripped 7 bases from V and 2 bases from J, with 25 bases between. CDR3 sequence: CASTPGLVRGPLTDTQYF. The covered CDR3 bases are TGTGCCAGCACCCCAGGTTTGGTGCGGGGGCCCCTCACAGATACG.

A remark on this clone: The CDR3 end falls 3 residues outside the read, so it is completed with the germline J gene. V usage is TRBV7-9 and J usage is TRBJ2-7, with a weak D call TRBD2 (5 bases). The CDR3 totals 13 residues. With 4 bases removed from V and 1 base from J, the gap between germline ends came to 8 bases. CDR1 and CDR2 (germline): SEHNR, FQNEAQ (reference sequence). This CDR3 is CASSYGESYEQYF. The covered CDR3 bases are TGTGCCAGCAGCTACGGGGAGTCCTACGAG.

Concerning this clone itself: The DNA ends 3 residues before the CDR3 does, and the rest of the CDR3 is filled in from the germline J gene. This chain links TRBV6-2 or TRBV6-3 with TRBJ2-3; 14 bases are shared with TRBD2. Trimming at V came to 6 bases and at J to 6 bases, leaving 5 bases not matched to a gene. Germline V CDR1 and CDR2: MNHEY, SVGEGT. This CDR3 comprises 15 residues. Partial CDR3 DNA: TGTGCCAGCAGCCATGGGACTAGCGGGAGCGATACG. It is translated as CASSHGTSGSDT. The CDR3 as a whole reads CASSHGTSGSDTQYF.

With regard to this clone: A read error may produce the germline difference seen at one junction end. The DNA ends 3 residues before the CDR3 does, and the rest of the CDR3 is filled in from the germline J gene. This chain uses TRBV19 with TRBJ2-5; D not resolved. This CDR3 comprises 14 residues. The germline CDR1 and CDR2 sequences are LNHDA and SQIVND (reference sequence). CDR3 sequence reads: CAGSIPIALGTQYF. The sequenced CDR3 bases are TGTGCCGGTAGTATACCCATCGCCCTAGGGACC.

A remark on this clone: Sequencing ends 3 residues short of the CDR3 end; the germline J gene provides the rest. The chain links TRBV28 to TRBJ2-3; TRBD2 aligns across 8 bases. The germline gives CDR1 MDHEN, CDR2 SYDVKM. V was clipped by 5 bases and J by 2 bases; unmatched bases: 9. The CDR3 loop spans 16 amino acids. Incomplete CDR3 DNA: TGTGCCAGCAGTAATCCGGGACTAGAGTTCACAGATACG. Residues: CASSNPGLEFTDT. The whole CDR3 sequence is CASSNPGLEFTDTQYF.

The CDR3 is CASRLQGADTQYF. The part of the CDR3 DNA that was read is TGCGCCAGCAGGCTACAGGGGGCAGATACG. The chain couples TRBV5-1 to TRBJ2-3, with TRBD1 matching 8 bases. The read terminates 3 residues ahead of where the CDR3 ends, so the germline J gene completes it. CDR3 length: 13 residues. CDR1 and CDR2 from the germline V gene are SGHRS and YFSETQ. Unmatched junction bases numbered 3, after V lost 5 bases and J lost 4 bases. Variable domain in full (rest from reference TRBV5-1 and TRBJ2-3): KAGVTQTPRYLIKTRGQQVTLSCSPISGHRSVSWYQQTPGQGLQFLFEYFSETQRNKGNFPGRFSGRQFSNSRSEMNVSTLELGDSALYLCASRLQGADTQYFGPGTRLTVL.

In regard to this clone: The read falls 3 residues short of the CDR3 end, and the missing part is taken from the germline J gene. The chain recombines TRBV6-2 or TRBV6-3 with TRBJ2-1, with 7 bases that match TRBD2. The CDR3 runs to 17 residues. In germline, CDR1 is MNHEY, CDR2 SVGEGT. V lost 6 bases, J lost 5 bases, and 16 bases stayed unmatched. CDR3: CASSPQIGRERDNEQFF. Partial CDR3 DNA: TGTGCCAGCAGCCCCCAGATTGGGCGGGAGAGGGACAATGAG.

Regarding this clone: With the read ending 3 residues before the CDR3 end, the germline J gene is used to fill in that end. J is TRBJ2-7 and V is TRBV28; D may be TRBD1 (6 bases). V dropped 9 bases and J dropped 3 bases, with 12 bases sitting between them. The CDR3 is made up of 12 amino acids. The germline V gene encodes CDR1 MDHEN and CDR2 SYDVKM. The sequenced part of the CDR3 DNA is TGTGCCAGTCAGGGGTCCCTCTACGAG. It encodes CASQGSLYE. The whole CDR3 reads CASQGSLYEQYF. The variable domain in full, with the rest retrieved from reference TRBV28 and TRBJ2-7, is DVKVTQSSRYLVKRTGEKVFLECVQDMDHENMFWYRQDPGLGLRLIYFSYDVKMKEKGDIPEGYSVSREKKERFSLILESASTNQTSMYLCASQGSLYEQYFGPGTRLTVT.